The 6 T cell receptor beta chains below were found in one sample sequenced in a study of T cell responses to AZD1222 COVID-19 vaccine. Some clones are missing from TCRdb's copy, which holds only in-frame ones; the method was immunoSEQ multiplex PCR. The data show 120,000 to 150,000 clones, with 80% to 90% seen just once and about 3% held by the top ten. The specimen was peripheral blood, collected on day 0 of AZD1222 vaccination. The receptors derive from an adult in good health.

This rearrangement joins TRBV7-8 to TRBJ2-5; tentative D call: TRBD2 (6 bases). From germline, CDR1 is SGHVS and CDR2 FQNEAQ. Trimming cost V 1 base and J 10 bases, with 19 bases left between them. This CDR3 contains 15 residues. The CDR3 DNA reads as TGTGCCAGCAGCTTAGGGAGGGGACCACCCGAGGGCCAGTACTTC. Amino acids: CASSLGRGPPEGQYF.

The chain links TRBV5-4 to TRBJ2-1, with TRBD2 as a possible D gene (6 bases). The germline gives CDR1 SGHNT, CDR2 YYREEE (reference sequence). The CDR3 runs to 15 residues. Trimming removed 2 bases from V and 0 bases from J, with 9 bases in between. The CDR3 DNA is TGTGCCAGCAGCTTCGGCGGGGTCTCCTACAATGAGCAGTTCTTC. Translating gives CASSFGGVSYNEQFF.

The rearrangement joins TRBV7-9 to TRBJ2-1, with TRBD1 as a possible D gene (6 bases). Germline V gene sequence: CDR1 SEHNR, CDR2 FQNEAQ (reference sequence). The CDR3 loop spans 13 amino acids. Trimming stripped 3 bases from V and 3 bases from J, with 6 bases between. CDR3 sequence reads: CASSLTGYNEQFF. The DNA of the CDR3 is TGTGCCAGCAGCTTGACAGGCTACAATGAGCAGTTCTTC. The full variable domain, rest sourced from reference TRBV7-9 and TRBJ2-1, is DTGVSQNPRHKITKRGQNVTFRCDPISEHNRLYWYRQTLGQGPEFLTYFQNEAQLEKSRLLSDRFSAERPKGSFSTLEIQRTEQGDSAMYLCASSLTGYNEQFFGPGTRLTVL.

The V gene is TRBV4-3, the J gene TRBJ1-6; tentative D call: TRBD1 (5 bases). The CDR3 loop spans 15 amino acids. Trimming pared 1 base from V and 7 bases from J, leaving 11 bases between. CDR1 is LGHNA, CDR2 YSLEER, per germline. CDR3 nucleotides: TGCGCCAGCAGCCAAGGGACGGGGGTGAATTCACCCCTCCACTTT. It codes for CASSQGTGVNSPLHF.

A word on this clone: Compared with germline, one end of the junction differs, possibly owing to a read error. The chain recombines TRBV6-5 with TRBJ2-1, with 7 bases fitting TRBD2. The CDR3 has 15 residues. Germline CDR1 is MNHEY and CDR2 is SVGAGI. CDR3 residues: CVSRPSGVGYNEQFF. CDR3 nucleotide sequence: TGTGTCAGCAGACCCAGCGGGGTGGGGTACAATGAGCAGTTCTTC.

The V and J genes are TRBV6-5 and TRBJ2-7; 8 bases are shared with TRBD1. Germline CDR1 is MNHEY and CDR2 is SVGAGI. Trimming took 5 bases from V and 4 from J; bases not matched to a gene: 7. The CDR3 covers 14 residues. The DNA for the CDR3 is TGTGCCAGCAGTCCTGACAGGGGCAGTTACGAGCAGTACTTC. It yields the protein CASSPDRGSYEQYF.